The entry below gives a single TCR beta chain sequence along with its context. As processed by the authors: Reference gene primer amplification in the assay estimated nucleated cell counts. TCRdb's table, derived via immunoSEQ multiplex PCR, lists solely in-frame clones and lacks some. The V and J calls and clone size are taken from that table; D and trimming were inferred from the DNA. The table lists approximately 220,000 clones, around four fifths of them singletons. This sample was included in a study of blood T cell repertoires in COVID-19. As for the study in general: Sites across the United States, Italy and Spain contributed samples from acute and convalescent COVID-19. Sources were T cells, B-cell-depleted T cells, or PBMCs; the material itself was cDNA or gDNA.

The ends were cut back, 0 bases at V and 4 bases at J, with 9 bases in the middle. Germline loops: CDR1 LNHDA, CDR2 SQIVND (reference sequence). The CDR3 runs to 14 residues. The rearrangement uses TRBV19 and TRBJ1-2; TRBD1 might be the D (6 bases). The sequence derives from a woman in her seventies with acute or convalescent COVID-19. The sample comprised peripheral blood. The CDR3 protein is CASSIDTGPYGYTF. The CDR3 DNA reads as TGTGCCAGTAGTATAGATACAGGGCCCTATGGCTACACCTTC.